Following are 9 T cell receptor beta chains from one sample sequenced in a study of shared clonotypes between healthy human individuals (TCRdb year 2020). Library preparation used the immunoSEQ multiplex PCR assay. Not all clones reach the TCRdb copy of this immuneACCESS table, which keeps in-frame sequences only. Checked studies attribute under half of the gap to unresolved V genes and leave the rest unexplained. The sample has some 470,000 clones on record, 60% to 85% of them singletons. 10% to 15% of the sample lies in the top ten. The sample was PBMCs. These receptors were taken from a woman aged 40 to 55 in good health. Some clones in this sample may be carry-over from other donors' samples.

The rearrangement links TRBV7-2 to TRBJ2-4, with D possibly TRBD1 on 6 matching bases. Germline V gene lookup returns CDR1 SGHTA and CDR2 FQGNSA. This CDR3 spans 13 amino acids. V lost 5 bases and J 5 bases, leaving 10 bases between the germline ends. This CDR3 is CASSQKGENIQYF. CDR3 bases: TGTGCCAGCAGCCAGAAGGGGGAAAACATTCAGTACTTC.

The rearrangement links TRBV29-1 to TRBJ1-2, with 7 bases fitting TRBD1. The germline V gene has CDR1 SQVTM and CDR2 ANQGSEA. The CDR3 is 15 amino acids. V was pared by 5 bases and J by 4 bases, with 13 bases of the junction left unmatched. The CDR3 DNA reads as TGCAGCGTTCACCGCCCAGGGGGATTGGCCTATGGCTACACCTTC. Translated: CSVHRPGGLAYGYTF.

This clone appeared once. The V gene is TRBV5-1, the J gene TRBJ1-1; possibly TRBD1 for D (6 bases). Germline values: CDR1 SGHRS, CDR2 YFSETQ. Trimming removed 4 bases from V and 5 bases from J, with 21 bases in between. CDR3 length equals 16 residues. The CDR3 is CASSPQLPQGLTEAFF. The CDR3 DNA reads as TGCGCCAGCAGCCCCCAGCTCCCACAGGGATTAACTGAAGCTTTCTTT.

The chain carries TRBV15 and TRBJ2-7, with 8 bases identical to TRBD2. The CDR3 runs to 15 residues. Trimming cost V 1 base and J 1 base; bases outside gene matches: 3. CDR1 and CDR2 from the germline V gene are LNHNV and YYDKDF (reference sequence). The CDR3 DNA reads TGTGCCACCAGCAGAGGACTAGCGAATTCCTACGAGCAGTACTTC. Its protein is CATSRGLANSYEQYF.

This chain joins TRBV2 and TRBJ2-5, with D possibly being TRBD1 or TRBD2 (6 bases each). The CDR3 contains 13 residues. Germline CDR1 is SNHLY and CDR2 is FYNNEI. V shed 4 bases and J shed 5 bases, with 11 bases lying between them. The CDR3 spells CASSVGGGETQYF. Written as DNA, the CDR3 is TGTGCCAGCAGTGTTGGAGGGGGGGAGACCCAGTACTTC. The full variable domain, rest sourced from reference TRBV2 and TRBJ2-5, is EPEVTQTPSHQVTQMGQEVILRCVPISNHLYFYWYRQILGQKVEFLVSFYNNEISEKSEIFDDQFSVERPDGSNFTLKIRSTKLEDSAMYFCASSVGGGETQYFGPGTRLLVL.

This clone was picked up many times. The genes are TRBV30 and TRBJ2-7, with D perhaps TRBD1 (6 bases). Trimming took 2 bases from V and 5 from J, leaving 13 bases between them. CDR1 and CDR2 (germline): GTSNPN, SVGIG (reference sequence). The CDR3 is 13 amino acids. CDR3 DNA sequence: TGTGCCTGGAGTTGGGGGCCCCGGGACGAGCAGTACTTC. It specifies CAWSWGPRDEQYF.

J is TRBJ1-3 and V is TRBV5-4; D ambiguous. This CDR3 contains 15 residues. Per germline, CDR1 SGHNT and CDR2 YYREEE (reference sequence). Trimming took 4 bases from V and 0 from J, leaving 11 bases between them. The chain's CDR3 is CASSRLDGSGNTIYF. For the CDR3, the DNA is TGTGCCAGCAGCCGACTCGACGGCTCTGGAAACACCATATATTTT.

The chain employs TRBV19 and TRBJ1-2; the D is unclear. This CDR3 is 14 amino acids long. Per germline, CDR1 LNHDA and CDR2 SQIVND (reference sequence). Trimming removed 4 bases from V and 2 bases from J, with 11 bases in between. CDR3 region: CASSNPGLNYGYTF. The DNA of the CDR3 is TGTGCCAGTAGTAACCCGGGCCTGAACTATGGCTACACCTTC.

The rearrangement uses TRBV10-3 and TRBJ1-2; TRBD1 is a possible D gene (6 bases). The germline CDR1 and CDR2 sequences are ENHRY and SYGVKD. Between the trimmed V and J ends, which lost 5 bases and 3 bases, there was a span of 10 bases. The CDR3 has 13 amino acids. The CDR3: CAISPDRDYGYTF. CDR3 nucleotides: TGTGCCATCAGTCCGGACAGAGACTATGGCTACACCTTC.